One and the same sample provided the 13 T cell receptor beta chains below, sequenced in a study of blood T cells in healthy people across ages. A J-beta primer mix and a sample-barcoded 5' primer were used in a second PCR of roughly 6 to 12 cycles. TCRdb ran MiXCR on the 5' RACE reads and lists one entry per CDR3 protein. This table holds approximately 780,000 distinct CDR3 sequences, more than 25% found once. The same sample was also used in a study of T cells of mothers and their children.

The source material was blood. Every receptor here comes from a boy between 10 and 17 years old in good health.

This chain links TRBV28 with TRBJ2-5; 10 bases are shared with TRBD2. The last part of the DNA fits TRBJ2-1 better; the J call may be wrong. CDR1 is MDHEN and CDR2 is SYDVKM in the germline V gene. The CDR3 sequence is 15 residues long. CDR3 nucleotides: TGTGCCAGCAATCCGGGACTAGCGAAACGCAATGAGCAGTTCTTC. The encoded protein is CASNPGLAKRNEQFF.

This clonotype was detected a few times. This chain connects TRBV5-1 to TRBJ2-1; TRBD2 matches 12 bases. The CDR3 loop spans 16 amino acids. Germline CDR1 SGHRS, CDR2 YFSETQ. V was clipped by 5 bases and J by 8 bases; unmatched bases: 11. DNA for the CDR3: TGCGCCAGCAGTCCCCCACTAGCGGGGGGCAGCGATGAGCAGTTCTTC. Translation: CASSPPLAGGSDEQFF. The complete variable domain, with remaining parts taken from reference TRBV5-1 and TRBJ2-1, reads KAGVTQTPRYLIKTRGQQVTLSCSPISGHRSVSWYQQTPGQGLQFLFEYFSETQRNKGNFPGRFSGRQFSNSRSEMNVSTLELGDSALYLCASSPPLAGGSDEQFFGPGTRLTVL.

This clonotype was seen more than once but under ten times. CDR3 region: CASSPPAGGKETQYF. The DNA of the CDR3 is TGTGCCAGTAGCCCCCCTGCGGGGGGGAAAGAGACCCAGTACTTC. V is TRBV19 and J is TRBJ2-5; 9 bases match TRBD2. V lost 6 bases and J lost 3; bases outside the gene matches: 8. CDR1 and CDR2 (germline): LNHDA, SQIVND (reference sequence). The CDR3 runs 15 residues.

The rearrangement joins TRBV27 to TRBJ1-6, with unresolved D. The CDR3 is made up of 16 amino acids. The V end lost 2 bases, the J end lost 5 bases, and 13 bases lay between the germline ends. Germline CDR1 MNHEY, CDR2 SMNVEV (reference sequence). CDR3 nucleotides: TGTGCCAGCAGTTTAACGCCGGGTCCCCATAATTCACCCCTCCACTTT. Its translation: CASSLTPGPHNSPLHF.

Only a few counts were recorded for this clonotype. One end of the junction varies from germline; a read error may be responsible. V and J are TRBV7-9 and TRBJ2-7; TRBD1 matches at 8 bases. CDR3 length equals 12 residues. Germline values: CDR1 SEHNR, CDR2 FQNEAQ (reference sequence). Here the CDR3 reads CACSSTGDEQYF. The CDR3 DNA is TGTGCCTGCAGCTCGACAGGGGACGAGCAGTACTTC.

About this clonotype itself: At one end, the junction sequence differs from germline, possibly due to a read error. This sequence joins TRBV19 and TRBJ2-1; 9 nucleotides align to TRBD1. Germline V lookup: CDR1 LNHDA, CDR2 SQIVND (reference sequence). The CDR3 extends over 16 amino acids. The CDR3 sequence is CASTHSPGQGYNERFF. DNA of the CDR3: TGTGCCAGTACCCATAGCCCGGGACAGGGTTACAATGAGCGGTTCTTC.

This rearrangement joins TRBV7-2 to TRBJ2-2; possible D gene TRBD2, 5 bases. Germline CDR1 is SGHTA and CDR2 is FQGNSA. V lost 4 bases and J 5 bases, leaving 23 bases between the germline ends. This CDR3 has 18 residues. The CDR3 DNA reads TGTGCCAGCAGCTCTAGCCCGAAGAGGAGTTTCGGAACCGGGGAGCTGTTTTTT. Protein sequence: CASSSSPKRSFGTGELFF.

This rearrangement joins TRBV18 to TRBJ2-5, with 10 nucleotides matching TRBD1. The better agreement between TRBJ2-1 and the DNA end casts doubt on the J call. The CDR3 extends over 15 amino acids. Germline V CDR1 and CDR2: KGHSH, LQKENI. The CDR3 DNA is TGTGCCAGCTCACTAGGGACAGGGGCATCGAATGAGCAGTTCTTC. It codes for CASSLGTGASNEQFF.

The genes are TRBV12-3 or TRBV12-4 and TRBJ1-4, with TRBD1 as a possible D gene (5 bases). The CDR3 spans 16 residues. Trimming stripped 6 bases from V and 0 bases from J, with 14 bases between. The chain's CDR3 is CASSSTATATNEKLFF. The CDR3 region has the DNA TGTGCCAGCAGCTCGACAGCGACTGCAACTAATGAAAAACTGTTTTTT.

This chain joins TRBV20-1 and TRBJ2-3, with 10 bases aligning to TRBD2. The CDR3 spans 14 residues. Germline loops: CDR1 DFQATT, CDR2 SNEGSKA (reference sequence). V was clipped by 5 bases and J by 3 bases; unmatched bases: 5. DNA for the CDR3: TGCAGTGCTGGGACTAGCGATCCTACAGATACGCAGTATTTT. Its translation is CSAGTSDPTDTQYF.

This clonotype was picked up a small number of times. The rearrangement links TRBV6-5 to TRBJ1-6; no clear D gene. Trimming removed 2 bases from V and 14 bases from J, with 13 bases in between. CDR3 size: 13 residues. In germline, CDR1 is MNHEY, CDR2 SVGAGI. This CDR3 is CASSYRRLGSLHF. CDR3 bases: TGTGCCAGCAGTTACCGAAGGCTGGGGTCCCTCCACTTT.

J is TRBJ2-1 and V is TRBV12-3 or TRBV12-4; 15 bases fit TRBD2. The V segment lost 7 bases and the J segment 8 bases; nucleotides outside the gene matches: 6. The CDR3 is 15 residues long. In DNA form, the CDR3 reads TGTGCCAGCACCCCTGGACTAGCGGGAGGGCATGAGCAGTTCTTC. Encoded protein: CASTPGLAGGHEQFF.

This clonotype was observed at least ten times. The chain links TRBV29-1 to TRBJ2-1, with TRBD2 identical over 12 bases. CDR1 SQVTM and CDR2 ANQGSEA come from the germline V gene. V was clipped by 8 bases and J by 0 bases; unmatched bases: 14. The CDR3 totals 18 residues. CDR3 nucleotide sequence: TGCAGCCAGAGTCCGACTAGCGGGGGCCAGAGCTCCTACAATGAGCAGTTCTTC. As protein: CSQSPTSGGQSSYNEQFF.